This T cell receptor (beta chain) was found in a study of blood T cell repertoires in COVID-19. Across the whole study: COVID-19 samples, acute and convalescent, were from the United States, Italy and Spain. From T cells, B-cell-depleted T cells, or PBMCs came the material, which was cDNA or gDNA.

In the original analysis: For nucleated cells, counts were estimated from reference gene primer amplification. The assay was immunoSEQ multiplex PCR, and TCRdb's table has in-frame clones only and misses some. V, J and clone size derive from that table, while D and trimming were established from the DNA sequence. The data contain nearly 110,000 clones, approximately 90% of them seen just once; the ten biggest clones take up 1% to 1.5%. V was clipped by 4 bases and J by 10 bases; unmatched bases: 15. CDR3 length: 15 residues. Germline loops: CDR1 SGHNT, CDR2 YYREEE (reference sequence). Sequencing was carried out using peripheral blood. The V call is TRBV5-4, the J call TRBJ1-1; TRBD1 aligns across 8 bases. The TCR sequence derives from a woman between 25 and 40 years old with acute or convalescent COVID-19. CDR3 sequence reads: CASSIDRGISQRAFF. The CDR3 coding sequence is TGTGCCAGCAGCATCGACAGGGGAATATCACAGAGAGCTTTCTTT. Complete variable domain (other parts from reference TRBV5-4 and TRBJ1-1): ETGVTQSPTHLIKTRGQQVTLRCSSQSGHNTVSWYQQALGQGPQFIFQYYREEENGRGNFPPRFSGLQFPNYSSELNVNALELDDSALYLCASSIDRGISQRAFFGQGTRLTVV.